This T cell receptor (beta chain) was obtained from a study of blood T cell repertoires in COVID-19 (dated by TCRdb to 2020 to 2022). Background for the entire study: Samples covering the acute and convalescent phases of COVID-19 were provided by collaborators in the United States, Italy and Spain. The material from the prospective study consisted of cDNA or gDNA derived from T cells, B-cell-depleted T cells, or PBMCs. Deeply sampled blood TCRbeta repertoires from subjects exposed to, actively infected with, or recovered from COVID-19 were included in the dataset. The repertoires were released in a freely available public database intended as a resource for research on the immune response to SARS-CoV-2. The samples were drawn from the first 160 participants of the ongoing ImmuneRACE study and from 950 to 1,500 subjects provided by 6 global collaborators. Sample metadata almost always included a de-identified subject ID, COVID-19 status, age in years and sex. Where available, HLA class I and class II types were taken from metadata supplied by the sample provider and were not determined by assay-based typing. Overall study outcomes, separate from this receptor: The amount of clinical and demographic metadata varied by source and participant and was provided uncurated.

Spanning cysteine to phenylalanine, the CDR3 consists of 11 amino acids. Solely the CDR3 DNA is kept, with 33 bases framed from the first base. CDR1 and CDR2 are drawn from the germline V gene (reference sequence): MNHEY, SMNVEV. TCRbeta CDR3 regions were amplified from genomic DNA using the immunoSEQ Assay, a bias-controlled multiplex PCR. Regarding the original processing steps: The number of nucleated cells in each sample was estimated by amplification of reference gene primers within the assay. Sequence reads were collapsed and filtered to measure the absolute abundance of every unique TCRbeta CDR3 rearrangement. Productive Simpson clonality was computed per sample as the square root of Simpson's diversity index over productive rearrangements. TCRdb holds this immuneACCESS table with in-frame rearrangements only. Some clones are missing; in checked studies, unresolved V genes explain under half, and the rest has no known cause. V, J and clone size reflect that table, while D and trimming were determined from the DNA. The sample contains some 210,000 clones, roughly 77% of them found a single time. Roughly 8.7% of the sample lies in the top ten.

This clone was observed once. Its antigen is unknown. One junction end does not reproduce the germline sequence, and a read error may be involved. Participants in the prospective study were aged roughly 18 to 90 years, lived in 24 United States geographic areas, and enrolled through a virtual design. Cohort assignment in the prospective study relied on participant-reported clinical history from a screening survey and a study questionnaire. Recovered participants in ImmuneRACE Cohort 3 were defined by two consecutive negative NP/OP PCR tests, clearance by a healthcare professional, or resolution of symptoms. Each participant in the prospective study had whole blood, serum and a nasopharyngeal or oropharyngeal swab collected by mobile phlebotomists. Prospective study participants could optionally give additional blood draws and questionnaires over an approximately two-month period. Before DNA extraction, prospective study blood samples were shipped either frozen or at room temperature.

The sequence derives from a man aged 35 to 55 who had recovered from COVID-19. This sequence uses TRBV27 and TRBJ2-1, with no confidently assigned D gene. Material: PBMCs or T cells enriched from blood (not recorded which). CDR3 sequence: CASSFYDEQFF. In nucleotides, the sequence is TGTGCCAGCAGTTTCTACGATGAGCAGTTCTTC.